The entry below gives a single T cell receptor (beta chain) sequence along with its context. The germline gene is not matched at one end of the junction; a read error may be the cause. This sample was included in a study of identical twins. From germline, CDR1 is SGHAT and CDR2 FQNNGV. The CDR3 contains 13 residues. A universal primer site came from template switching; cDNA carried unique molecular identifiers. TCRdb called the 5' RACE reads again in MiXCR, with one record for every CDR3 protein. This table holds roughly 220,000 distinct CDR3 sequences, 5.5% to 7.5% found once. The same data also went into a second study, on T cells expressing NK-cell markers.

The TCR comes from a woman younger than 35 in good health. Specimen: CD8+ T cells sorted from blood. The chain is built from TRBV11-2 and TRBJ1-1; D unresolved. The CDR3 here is CASSELRTLKLGF. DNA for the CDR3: TGTGCCAGCAGCGAACTACGTACGCTGAAGCTAGGTTTT.